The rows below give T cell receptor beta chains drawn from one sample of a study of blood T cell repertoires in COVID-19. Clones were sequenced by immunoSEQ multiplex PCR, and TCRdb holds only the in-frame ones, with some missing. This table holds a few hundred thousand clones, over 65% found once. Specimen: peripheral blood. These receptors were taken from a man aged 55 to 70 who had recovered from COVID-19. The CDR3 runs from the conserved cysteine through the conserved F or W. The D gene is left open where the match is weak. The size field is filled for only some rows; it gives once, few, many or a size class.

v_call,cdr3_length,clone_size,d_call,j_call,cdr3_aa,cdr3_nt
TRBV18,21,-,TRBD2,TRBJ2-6,CASSSYNSPGLAGVGANVLTF,TGTGCCAGCTCATCGTATAACAGCCCGGGACTAGCGGGAGTTGGGGCCAACGTCCTGACTTTC
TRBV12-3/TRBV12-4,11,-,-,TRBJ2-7,CASSFSTLQYF,TGTGCCAGCAGTTTTAGTACGCTGCAGTACTTC
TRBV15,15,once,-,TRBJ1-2,CATSREEGYNYGYTF,TGTGCCACCAGCAGAGAGGAGGGTTACAACTATGGCTACACCTTC
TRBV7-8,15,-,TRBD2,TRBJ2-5,CASSRGTSRQETQYF,TGTGCCAGCAGCCGAGGGACTAGCAGGCAGGAGACCCAGTACTTC
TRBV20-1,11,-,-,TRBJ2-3,CSATILDTQYF,TGCAGTGCTACAATTTTGGATACGCAGTATTTT
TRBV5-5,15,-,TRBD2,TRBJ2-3,CASSLFSSGADTQYF,TGTGCCAGCAGCTTGTTTTCTAGCGGGGCAGATACGCAGTATTTT
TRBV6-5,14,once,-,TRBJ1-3,CASSSGAAGNTIYF,TGTGCCAGCAGCTCAGGGGCGGCTGGAAACACCATATATTTT
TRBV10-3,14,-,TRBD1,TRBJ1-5,CAISDGRGLQPQHF,TGTGCCATCAGTGATGGCAGGGGGCTTCAGCCCCAGCATTTT
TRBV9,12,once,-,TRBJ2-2,CASSRVMGELFF,TGTGCCAGCAGCCGCGTGATGGGGGAGCTGTTTTTT
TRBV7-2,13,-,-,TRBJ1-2,CASSRRRGGGYTF,TGTGCCAGCAGCCGAAGGAGGGGGGGAGGCTACACCTTC
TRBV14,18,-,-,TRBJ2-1,CASRPTIRGAENFGEQFF,TGTGCCAGCAGACCTACCATCCGGGGGGCCGAAAACTTTGGTGAGCAGTTCTTC
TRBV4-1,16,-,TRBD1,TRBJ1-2,CASSQTGQGANYGYTF,TGCGCCAGCAGCCAAACAGGACAGGGGGCGAACTATGGCTACACCTTC
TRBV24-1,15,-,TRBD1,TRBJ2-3,CATSDPGQEGDTQYF,TGTGCCACCAGTGACCCGGGACAGGAGGGAGATACGCAGTATTTT
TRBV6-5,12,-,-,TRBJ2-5,CASSYSLGTQYF,TGTGCCAGCAGTTACTCACTCGGTACCCAGTACTTC
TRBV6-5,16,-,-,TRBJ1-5,CASSYSREGSNQPQHF,TGTGCCAGCAGTTACTCGAGGGAGGGTAGCAATCAGCCCCAGCATTTT
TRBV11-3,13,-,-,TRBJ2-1,CASSKAPAAKQFF,TGTGCCAGCAGCAAAGCGCCGGCCGCCAAGCAGTTCTTC
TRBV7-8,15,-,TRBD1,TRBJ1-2,CASSLLGGTGFGYTF,TGTGCCAGCAGCCTTCTTGGAGGGACAGGGTTTGGCTACACCTTC
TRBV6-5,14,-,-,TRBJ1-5,CASSSGATDQPQHF,TGTGCCAGCAGTTCTGGGGCAACGGATCAGCCCCAGCATTTT
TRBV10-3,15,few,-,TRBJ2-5,CAISGARGAQETQYF,TGTGCCATCAGTGGGGCACGGGGGGCCCAAGAGACCCAGTACTTC
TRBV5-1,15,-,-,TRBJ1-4,CASSLATAGDEKLFF,TGCGCCAGCAGCTTGGCAACGGCGGGAGATGAAAAACTGTTTTTT
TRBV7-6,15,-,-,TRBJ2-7,CASSLARGTTYEQYF,TGTGCCAGCAGCTTAGCTCGGGGAACTACCTACGAGCAGTACTTC
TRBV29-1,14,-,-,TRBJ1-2,CSVVGQGLNYGYTF,TGCAGCGTTGTTGGCCAGGGACTGAACTATGGCTACACCTTC
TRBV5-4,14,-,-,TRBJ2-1,CASSLPGTNNEQFF,TGTGCCAGCAGCCTGCCGGGGACAAACAATGAGCAGTTCTTC
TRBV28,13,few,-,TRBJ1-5,CASRPQSNQPQHF,TGTGCCAGCAGGCCACAAAGCAATCAGCCCCAGCATTTT
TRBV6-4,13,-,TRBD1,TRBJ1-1,CASSLDRGTEAFF,TGTGCCAGCAGTCTTGACAGGGGAACTGAAGCTTTCTTT
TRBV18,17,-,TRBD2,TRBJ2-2,CASSPPNLAGDTGELFF,TGTGCCAGCTCACCACCGAATCTAGCGGGAGACACCGGGGAGCTGTTTTTT